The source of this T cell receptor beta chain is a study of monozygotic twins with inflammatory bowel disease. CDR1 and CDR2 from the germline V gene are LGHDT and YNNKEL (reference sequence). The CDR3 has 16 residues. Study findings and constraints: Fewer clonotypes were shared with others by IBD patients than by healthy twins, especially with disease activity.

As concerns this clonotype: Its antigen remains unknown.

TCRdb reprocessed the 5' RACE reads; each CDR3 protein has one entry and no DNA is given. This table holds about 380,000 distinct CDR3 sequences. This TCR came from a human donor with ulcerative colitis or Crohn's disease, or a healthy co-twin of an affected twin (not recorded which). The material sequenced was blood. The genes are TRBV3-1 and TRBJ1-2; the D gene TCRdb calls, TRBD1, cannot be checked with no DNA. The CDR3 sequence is CASSQETLRTAYGYTF.